The 3 T cell receptor beta chains reported below all come from one sample, sequenced in a study of OX40 agonist ivuxolimab in advanced cancers. TCRdb's copy holds only in-frame clones and misses some; the assay was immunoSEQ multiplex PCR. The table shows roughly 110,000 clones, with around 93% occurring only once. Sequenced here: CD4+ or CD8+ T cells sorted from blood, sampled in a trial of the OX40 agonist ivuxolimab. All receptors come from an adult with an advanced solid tumor such as melanoma, head and neck, liver or kidney cancer.

The rearrangement uses TRBV7-9 and TRBJ2-7; 10 bases line up with TRBD2. This CDR3 has 15 residues. Germline CDR1 and CDR2: SEHNR and FQNEAQ (reference sequence). V shed 4 bases, J shed 3 bases, and the junction held 6 bases outside the gene matches. The CDR3 loop reads CASSSERLAGYEQYF. Written as DNA, the CDR3 is TGTGCCAGCAGCTCCGAGCGACTAGCGGGCTACGAGCAGTACTTC.

This chain connects TRBV6-6 to TRBJ2-3, with 10 bases aligning to TRBD2. Germline CDR1 and CDR2: MNHNY and SVGAGI (reference sequence). J was trimmed by 15 bases and V by 5 bases; bases with no gene match: 8. CDR3 length: 12 residues. CDR3 amino acids: CASSPLAGVVYF. The DNA of the CDR3 is TGTGCCAGCAGTCCTCTAGCGGGAGTTGTTTATTTT.

The chain has TRBV19 and TRBJ2-7; TRBD1 might be the D (6 bases). V dropped 8 bases and J dropped 3 bases, with 8 bases sitting between them. The CDR3 has 11 amino acids. Germline V gene data show CDR1 as LNHDA and CDR2 as SQIVND (reference sequence). CDR3 nucleotides: TGTGCCAGTGGACAGTTCTACGAGCAGTACTTC. Translation gives CASGQFYEQYF.